This paragraph covers one T cell receptor (beta chain) sequence. This record comes from a study of T-cell reconstitution after alpha-beta-depleted transplantation in children. For TCRbeta, the library was prepared with unique molecular identifiers. In TCRdb, the PCR reads were re-called with MiXCR into one record per CDR3 protein. The data hold hundreds of thousands of distinct CDR3 sequences, with 30% to 35% observed a single time. From germline, CDR1 is SGDLS and CDR2 YYNGEE. The ends were cut back, 0 bases at V and 8 bases at J, with 18 bases in the middle. The length of the CDR3 is 16 residues. V gene TRBV9 combines with J gene TRBJ2-4; D is unclear. Sample: PBMCs from the stem cell graft donor, taken from the stem cell graft. The clonotype was recovered from a human donor who donated a stem cell graft to a child with aplastic anemia. DNA for the CDR3: TGTGCCAGCAGCGTAGCTCCGGGCGCGAAAAGGGACATTCAGTACTTC. Translation gives CASSVAPGAKRDIQYF.